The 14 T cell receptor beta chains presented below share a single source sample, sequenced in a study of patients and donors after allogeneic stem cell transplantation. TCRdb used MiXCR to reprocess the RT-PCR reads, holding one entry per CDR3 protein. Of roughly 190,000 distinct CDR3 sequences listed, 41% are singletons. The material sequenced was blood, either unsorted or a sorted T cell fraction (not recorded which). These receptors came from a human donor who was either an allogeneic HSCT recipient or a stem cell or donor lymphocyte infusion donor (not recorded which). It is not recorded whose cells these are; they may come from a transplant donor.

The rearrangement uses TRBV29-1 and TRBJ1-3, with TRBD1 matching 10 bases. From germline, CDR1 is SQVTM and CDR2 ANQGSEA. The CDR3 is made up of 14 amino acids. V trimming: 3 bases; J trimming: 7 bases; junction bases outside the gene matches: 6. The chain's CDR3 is CSVDVSGQGNTIYF. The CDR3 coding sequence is TGCAGCGTTGATGTTTCGGGACAGGGGAACACCATATATTTT. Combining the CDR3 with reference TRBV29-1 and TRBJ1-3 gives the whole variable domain SAVISQKPSRDICQRGTSLTIQCQVDSQVTMMFWYRQQPGQSLTLIATANQGSEATYESGFVIDKFPISRPNLTFSTLTVSNMSPEDSSIYLCSVDVSGQGNTIYFGEGSWLTVV.

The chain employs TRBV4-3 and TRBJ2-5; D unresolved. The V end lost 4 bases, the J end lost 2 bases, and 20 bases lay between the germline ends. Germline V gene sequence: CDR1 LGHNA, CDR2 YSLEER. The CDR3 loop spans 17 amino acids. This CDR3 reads CASSRYDITRSQETQYF. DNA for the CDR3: TGCGCCAGCAGCCGATATGATATAACGCGATCTCAAGAGACCCAGTACTTC.

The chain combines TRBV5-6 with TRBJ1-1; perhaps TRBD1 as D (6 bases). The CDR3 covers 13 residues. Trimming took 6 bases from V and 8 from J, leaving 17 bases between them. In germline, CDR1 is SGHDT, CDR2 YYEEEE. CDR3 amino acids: CASNDRPGVEAFF. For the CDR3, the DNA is TGTGCCAGCAACGACCGCCCAGGGGTGGAAGCTTTCTTT.

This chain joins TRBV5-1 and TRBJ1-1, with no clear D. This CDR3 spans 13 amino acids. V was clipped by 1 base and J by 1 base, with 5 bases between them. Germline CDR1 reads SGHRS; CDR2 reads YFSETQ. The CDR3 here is CASSLHENTEAFF. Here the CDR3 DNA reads TGCGCCAGCAGCTTGCATGAGAACACTGAAGCTTTCTTT. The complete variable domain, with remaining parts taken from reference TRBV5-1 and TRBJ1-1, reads KAGVTQTPRYLIKTRGQQVTLSCSPISGHRSVSWYQQTPGQGLQFLFEYFSETQRNKGNFPGRFSGRQFSNSRSEMNVSTLELGDSALYLCASSLHENTEAFFGQGTRLTVV.

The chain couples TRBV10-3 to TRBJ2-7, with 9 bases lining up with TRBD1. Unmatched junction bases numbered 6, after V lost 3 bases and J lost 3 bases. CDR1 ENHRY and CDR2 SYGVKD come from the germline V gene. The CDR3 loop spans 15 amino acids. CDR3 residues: CAISDATGGIYEQYF. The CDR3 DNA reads TGTGCCATCAGTGACGCGACAGGGGGAATCTACGAGCAGTACTTC.

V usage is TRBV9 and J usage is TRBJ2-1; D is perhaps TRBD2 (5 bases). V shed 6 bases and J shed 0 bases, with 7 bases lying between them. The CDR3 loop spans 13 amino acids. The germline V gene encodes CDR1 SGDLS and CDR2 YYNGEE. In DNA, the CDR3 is TGTGCCAGCAACCGGGACTCCTACAATGAGCAGTTCTTC. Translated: CASNRDSYNEQFF.

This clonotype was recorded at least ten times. The CDR3 coding sequence is TGTGCCAGCAGCCAAGTCGGGGCCTACGAGCAGTACTTC. Its translation: CASSQVGAYEQYF. The chain carries TRBV4-2 and TRBJ2-7; D perhaps matches TRBD2 (5 bases). V lost 1 base and J 2 bases, leaving 6 bases between the germline ends. Germline V lookup: CDR1 LGHNA, CDR2 YNFKEQ. This CDR3 contains 13 residues.

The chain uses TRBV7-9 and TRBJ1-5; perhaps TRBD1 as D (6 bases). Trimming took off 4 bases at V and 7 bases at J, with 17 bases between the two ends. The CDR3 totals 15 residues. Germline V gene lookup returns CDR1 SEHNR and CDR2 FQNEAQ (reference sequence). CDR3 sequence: CASSSDIGQSQPQHF. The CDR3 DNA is TGTGCCAGCAGCTCAGACATCGGACAGAGCCAGCCCCAGCATTTT.

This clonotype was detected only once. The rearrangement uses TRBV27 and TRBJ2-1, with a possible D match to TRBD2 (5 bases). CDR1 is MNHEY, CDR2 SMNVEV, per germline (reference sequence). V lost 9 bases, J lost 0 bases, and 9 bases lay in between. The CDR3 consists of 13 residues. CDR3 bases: TGTGCCAGTAAACGGGACTCCTACAATGAGCAGTTCTTC. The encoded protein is CASKRDSYNEQFF.

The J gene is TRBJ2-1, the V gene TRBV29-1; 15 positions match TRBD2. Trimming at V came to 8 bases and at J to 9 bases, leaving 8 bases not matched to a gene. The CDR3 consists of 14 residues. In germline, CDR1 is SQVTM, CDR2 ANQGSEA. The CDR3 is CSTPGLAGGGEQFF. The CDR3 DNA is TGCAGCACACCGGGACTAGCGGGAGGTGGTGAGCAGTTCTTC.

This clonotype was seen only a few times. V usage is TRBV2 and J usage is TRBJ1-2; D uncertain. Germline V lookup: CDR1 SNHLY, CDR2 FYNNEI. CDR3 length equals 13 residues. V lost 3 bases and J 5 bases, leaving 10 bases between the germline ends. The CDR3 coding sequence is TGTGCCAGCAGTGAGAACCCCGCTTATGGCTACACCTTC. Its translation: CASSENPAYGYTF.

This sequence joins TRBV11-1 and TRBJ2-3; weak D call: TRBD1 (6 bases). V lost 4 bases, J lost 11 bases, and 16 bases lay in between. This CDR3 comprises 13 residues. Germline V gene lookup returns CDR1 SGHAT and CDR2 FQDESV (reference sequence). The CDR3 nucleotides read TGTGCCAGCAGCTCCATTCCGACAGGCGTGCAGTATTTT. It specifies CASSSIPTGVQYF.

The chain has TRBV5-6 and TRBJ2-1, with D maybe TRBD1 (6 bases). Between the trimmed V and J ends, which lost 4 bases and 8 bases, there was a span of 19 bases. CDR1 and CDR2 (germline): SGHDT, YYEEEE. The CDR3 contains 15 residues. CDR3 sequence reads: CASSLQGPWLYEQFF. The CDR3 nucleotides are TGTGCCAGCAGCCTACAGGGTCCCTGGTTATATGAGCAGTTCTTC.

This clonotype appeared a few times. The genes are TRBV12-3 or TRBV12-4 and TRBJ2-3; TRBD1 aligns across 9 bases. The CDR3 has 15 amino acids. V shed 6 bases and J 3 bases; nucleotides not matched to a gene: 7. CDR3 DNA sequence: TGTGCCAGCAGCTTGGGACAGGGACGGACAGATACGCAGTATTTT. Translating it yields CASSLGQGRTDTQYF.